Listed here is a single T cell receptor (beta chain). This record comes from a study of T cells after somatic rescue of genetic block. Produced via immunoSEQ multiplex PCR; TCRdb's table is partial and in-frame only. The sample lists 67,000 or so clones, just over 90% occurring once. Trimming removed 0 bases at V and 3 bases at J, with 23 bases between. In germline, CDR1 is SGHDN, CDR2 FVKESK. The CDR3 runs to 19 residues. The clonotype originates from a man aged 25-45 years. J is TRBJ2-5 and V is TRBV14, with D tentatively TRBD2 (6 bases). The sample was peripheral blood mononuclear cells (PBMCs). CDR3 DNA: TGTGCCAGCAGCCAAGATCGAGGGAGCCACGTGCGGGGAAAAGAGACCCAGTACTTC. Protein product: CASSQDRGSHVRGKETQYF.